This is a list of T cell receptor beta chains from one sample in a study of STAT5B mutations in CD4+ large granular lymphocyte leukemia. Assay: immunoSEQ multiplex PCR; the TCRdb copy retains only in-frame clones and omits some. The sample lists more than 30,000 clones, less than 90% occurring once. Sequencing input: CD4+ T cells from blood buffy coats. Receptor source: a human donor in good health. Both conserved end residues are part of each CDR3. Fields, in order: V gene, clone size, J gene, D gene, CDR3 DNA, CDR3 protein. D genes are given only for firm matches. Size is omitted from some rows. Given values are once, few, many or a class for expanded clones.

TRBV28	-	TRBJ1-5	-	TGTGCCAGCAGTTTAGGCAGGGGCGATCAGCCCCAGCATTTT	CASSLGRGDQPQHF
TRBV27	-	TRBJ1-5	TRBD1	TGTGCCAGCAGTTTAATATGGGACAGCCATCAGCCCCAGCATTTT	CASSLIWDSHQPQHF
TRBV4-1	-	TRBJ2-3	-	TGCGCCAGCAGCCAGGGTTTTTCAGCAGATACGCAGTATTTT	CASSQGFSADTQYF
TRBV5-6	few	TRBJ1-1	-	TGTGCCAGCAGCTTGGTGGGGGCAATGAACACTGAAGCTTTCTTT	CASSLVGAMNTEAFF
TRBV28	-	TRBJ1-4	TRBD1	TGTGCCAGCAGTCCCCCGACAGGGCAAAATGAAAAACTGTTTTTT	CASSPPTGQNEKLFF
TRBV11-2	-	TRBJ2-3	-	TGTGCCAGCAGCGGCATAAAAAGGGACACAGATACGCAGTATTTT	CASSGIKRDTDTQYF
TRBV11-1	-	TRBJ2-2	TRBD2	TGTGCCAGCAGCAAAGCGGGGTTCGGGGAGCTGTTTTTT	CASSKAGFGELFF
TRBV9	-	TRBJ2-1	-	TGTGCCAGCATCAGAGCGGGCTCCTACAATGAGCAGTTCTTC	CASIRAGSYNEQFF
TRBV6-1	-	TRBJ1-5	TRBD1	TGTGCCAGCAGTGGCGGCCAGGGGGCGGGAAAGTTGAATCAGCCCCAGCATTTT	CASSGGQGAGKLNQPQHF
TRBV27	-	TRBJ2-5	-	TGTGCCAGCAGTCCCCGACCCCCTTCCGGACGAGAGACCCAGTACTTC	CASSPRPPSGRETQYF
TRBV19	-	TRBJ2-2	TRBD1	TGTGCCAGTAGTATTCACACTGGGACAGTTAAAACCGGGGAGCTGTTTTTT	CASSIHTGTVKTGELFF
TRBV29-1	-	TRBJ2-1	TRBD2	TGCAGCCTACGGACTAGCGGGGCCCACAATGAGCAGTTCTTC	CSLRTSGAHNEQFF
TRBV18	-	TRBJ2-2	-	TGTGCCAGCTCACCACGAGTAGCGAACCCCACGTCGGGGGAGCTGTTTTTT	CASSPRVANPTSGELFF
TRBV11-2	-	TRBJ2-1	TRBD2	TGTGCCAGCAGCTTACTGGCGGGAGCGGGGAATGAGCAGTTCTTC	CASSLLAGAGNEQFF
TRBV5-1	-	TRBJ1-1	-	TGCGCCAGCAGCTTGGCGCCGAACACTGAAGCTTTCTTT	CASSLAPNTEAFF
TRBV11-3	-	TRBJ2-1	-	TGTGCCAGCAGCTTAGATCTGGGATACTCCTACAATGAGCAGTTCTTC	CASSLDLGYSYNEQFF
TRBV28	-	TRBJ1-2	TRBD1	TGTGCCAGCAGTTCCGGCATAGGGGACAGGGGCTATGGCTACACCTTC	CASSSGIGDRGYGYTF
TRBV11-3	-	TRBJ2-1	TRBD2	TGTGCCAGCAGCCCCCAGACTAGCTTTGGCAATGAGCAGTTCTTC	CASSPQTSFGNEQFF
TRBV28	-	TRBJ1-2	-	TGTGCCAGTTCGACGGGCCCTCTGACTAACTATGGCTACACCTTC	CASSTGPLTNYGYTF
TRBV5-1	few	TRBJ2-3	-	TGCGCCAGCAGCTTGGAGTCAGGCCTCACAGATACGCAGTATTTT	CASSLESGLTDTQYF
TRBV19	-	TRBJ1-2	TRBD1	TGTGCCAGTAGTATTACAGGGGTCCATGGCTACACCTTC	CASSITGVHGYTF
TRBV4-1	once	TRBJ2-1	-	TGCGCCAGCAGCCAAGAGGGGACTGGCTCCTACAATGAGCAGTTCTTC	CASSQEGTGSYNEQFF
TRBV4-1	-	TRBJ2-5	TRBD2	TGCGCCAGCAGCAAGAGCGGGAGGGAGGAGGAGACCCAGTACTTC	CASSKSGREEETQYF
TRBV7-9	-	TRBJ2-7	TRBD2	TGTGCCAGCAGCTTAGGGCTCGGCGGGAGTTCCTACGAGCAGTACTTC	CASSLGLGGSSYEQYF
TRBV19	-	TRBJ2-7	TRBD1	TGTGCCAGTAGTGTACCAGGGGGTTCGGGCGAGCAGTACTTC	CASSVPGGSGEQYF
TRBV19	-	TRBJ1-1	TRBD1	TGTGCCAGTACTAGGGACAGGGCGAACACTGAAGCTTTCTTT	CASTRDRANTEAFF
TRBV5-4	-	TRBJ1-1	-	TGTGCCAGCAGCTTGGGTCCCCCTGATGGGATCACTGAAGCTTTCTTT	CASSLGPPDGITEAFF
TRBV6-5	-	TRBJ1-2	TRBD1	TGTGCCAGCAGGGACAGGGCTGATGGCTACACCTTC	CASRDRADGYTF
TRBV4-1	-	TRBJ2-7	-	TGCGCCAGCACCGCGGAGGGTAACGGAGTGTCCGAGCAGTACTTC	CASTAEGNGVSEQYF
TRBV27	-	TRBJ2-4	TRBD2	TGTGCCAGCAGCCCAGGACTAGCGGGAGCGATTCGAAGTCCTTATCCCAAAAACATTCAGTACTTC	CASSPGLAGAIRSPYPKNIQYF
TRBV5-6	-	TRBJ2-5	TRBD1	TGTGCCAGCAGCGGGAGGGACAGGGGGGAGACCCAGTACTTC	CASSGRDRGETQYF
TRBV7-9	-	TRBJ1-1	-	TGTGCCAGCAGCTTAGAGAAGACGATGAACACTGAAGCTTTCTTT	CASSLEKTMNTEAFF
TRBV30	-	TRBJ1-4	-	TGTGCCTGGAGTGTTAGGGATAAACTGTTTTTT	CAWSVRDKLFF
TRBV2	-	TRBJ2-2	-	TGTGCCAGCAGTGAAGACGCGGCCTTAACCGGGGAGCTGTTTTTT	CASSEDAALTGELFF
TRBV7-9	-	TRBJ2-1	-	TGTGCCAGCAGAGGGGTGGATGAGCAGTTCTTC	CASRGVDEQFF
TRBV5-1	-	TRBJ1-1	TRBD1	TGCGCCAGCAGCTACGGGACAGGGACCATGAACACTGAAGCTTTCTTT	CASSYGTGTMNTEAFF
TRBV5-6	-	TRBJ1-1	TRBD1	TGTGCCAGCAGCTTCTTTGACAGGGGTAACACTGAAGCTTTCTTT	CASSFFDRGNTEAFF
TRBV5-1	-	TRBJ1-2	TRBD1	TGCGCCAGCAGCCATCCGGGACAGGGGGCGCAGGACTATGGCTACACCTTC	CASSHPGQGAQDYGYTF
TRBV28	-	TRBJ1-2	-	TGTGCCAGCAGGGACTCTCTCTTAGATGGCTACACCTTC	CASRDSLLDGYTF
TRBV18	-	TRBJ2-3	TRBD2	TGTGCCAGCTCAATCTTAGCGGGAGGATCTGGAAATCGGGATACGCAGTATTTT	CASSILAGGSGNRDTQYF
TRBV7-9	-	TRBJ1-6	TRBD1	TGTGCCAGCAGCCGGACAGGGGGCTTTTCACCCCTCCACTTT	CASSRTGGFSPLHF
TRBV6-6	once	TRBJ1-5	-	TGTGCCAGCAGTTACGTTGGCGTTCAGCCCCAGCATTTT	CASSYVGVQPQHF
TRBV28	-	TRBJ2-3	-	TGTGCCAGCACCGCGGGGGCCGATACGCAGTATTTT	CASTAGADTQYF
TRBV5-1	once	TRBJ1-1	TRBD1	TGCGCCAGCAGCTTGGCTGGACAGGGGGGGGGAATGAACACTGAAGCTTTCTTT	CASSLAGQGGGMNTEAFF
TRBV5-1	-	TRBJ2-7	TRBD1	TGCGCCAGCAGCTTGGGGGACAGGGGGCGTGTAGAGCAGTACTTC	CASSLGDRGRVEQYF
TRBV9	-	TRBJ2-3	-	TGTGCCAGCAGCGTAGTTGGGGCCAGCACAGATACGCAGTATTTT	CASSVVGASTDTQYF
TRBV4-1	-	TRBJ2-5	-	TGCGCCAGCAGCCAAGATCGGGAGACCCAGTACTTC	CASSQDRETQYF
TRBV19	-	TRBJ1-2	-	TGTGCCAGTAGTATTCAAGGCCCCTATGGCTACACCTTC	CASSIQGPYGYTF
TRBV7-9	-	TRBJ2-7	TRBD2	TGTGCCAGCAGCCCCCCCGGGGGGTACTCCTGGGAGCAGTACTTC	CASSPPGGYSWEQYF